The 19 T cell receptor beta chains presented below share a single source sample, sequenced in a study of cytomegalovirus exposure and HLA in healthy donors (dated by TCRdb to between 2016 and 2019). Receptors were amplified or captured by the immunoSEQ multiplex PCR assay. The multiplex PCR relied on a mix of 60 forward primers for TCR Vbeta segments and 13 reverse primers for TCR Jbeta segments. TCRdb provides this immuneACCESS table in a form limited to in-frame rearrangements. Some clones are lacking; in checked studies, under half of them reflect an unresolved V gene, and why the rest are absent is not known. In this sample the table shows 70,000 or so clones, less than 75% of which occur a single time. Roughly 11% of the sample is taken by the ten largest. The specimen sequenced was PBMCs. The receptors were sampled from a woman aged 30 to 39 in good health and CMV-seronegative.

The V and J genes are TRBV27 and TRBJ1-2; TRBD1 aligns across 9 bases. This CDR3 spans 14 amino acids. The germline CDR1 and CDR2 sequences are MNHEY and SMNVEV (reference sequence). The trim removed 4 bases at V and 7 bases at J, leaving 7 bases unmatched. The CDR3 coding sequence is TGTGCCAGCAGTTACACAGGGGGCCGTCGTGGCTACACCTTC. Translation gives CASSYTGGRRGYTF.

The gene calls are TRBV6-5 and TRBJ2-1; D is unresolved. The CDR3 extends over 15 amino acids. Germline V gene lookup returns CDR1 MNHEY and CDR2 SVGAGI. V gave up 0 bases and J gave up 4 bases, with 10 bases separating them. CDR3 sequence: CASSYSRQTYNEQFF. In DNA, the CDR3 is TGTGCCAGCAGTTACTCGAGACAAACTTACAATGAGCAGTTCTTC.

The DNA for the CDR3 is TGTGCCAGCAGCTTCATTTTGGCCCAATATGGCTACACCTTC. This codes for CASSFILAQYGYTF. The chain employs TRBV7-9 and TRBJ1-2; D unresolved. V lost 3 bases, J lost 5 bases, and 13 bases lay in between. Germline values: CDR1 SEHNR, CDR2 FQNEAQ (reference sequence). The CDR3 covers 14 residues.

CDR3 nucleotides: TGTGCCAGCAGTCGCGACAGGGGAGATCAGCCCCAGCATTTT. This gives the protein CASSRDRGDQPQHF. This chain connects TRBV27 to TRBJ1-5, with TRBD1 matching 8 bases. CDR1 is MNHEY, CDR2 SMNVEV, per germline (reference sequence). With 5 bases clipped from V and 5 bases from J, the junction kept 5 bases outside the gene matches. The CDR3 length is 14 residues.

There are a few counts of this clone. The chain employs TRBV19 and TRBJ1-3; D is ambiguous. The CDR3 runs 14 residues. The V gene's germline CDR1 is LNHDA and CDR2 SQIVND (reference sequence). V shed 9 bases and J shed 4 bases, with 16 bases lying between them. Here the CDR3 DNA reads TGTGCCAGCCTGGGCAGGATGTCGGGAAACACCATATATTTT. This codes for CASLGRMSGNTIYF.

The genes are TRBV18 and TRBJ2-7, with D perhaps matching TRBD1 (5 bases). Germline values: CDR1 KGHSH, CDR2 LQKENI. The CDR3 runs to 15 residues. V lost 3 bases to trimming and J lost 3 bases, with 15 bases between them. In DNA form, the CDR3 reads TGTGCCAGCTCACCGGGGCGAGCCACCGACTACGAGCAGTACTTC. Protein sequence: CASSPGRATDYEQYF.

This clone was observed a few times. The gene calls are TRBV27 and TRBJ2-7, with 8 nucleotides matching TRBD1. CDR3 length: 15 residues. Trimming cost V 0 bases and J 2 bases; bases outside gene matches: 3. CDR1 and CDR2 from the germline V gene are MNHEY and SMNVEV (reference sequence). As DNA, the CDR3 is TGTGCCAGCAGTTTATCGAAGACAGGGGCCTACGAGCAGTACTTC. Encoded protein: CASSLSKTGAYEQYF.

In this sample, this clone turned up a few times. V usage is TRBV7-8 and J usage is TRBJ1-2, with D perhaps matching TRBD1 (6 bases). The germline CDR1 and CDR2 sequences are SGHVS and FQNEAQ. V was trimmed by 5 bases and J by 4 bases, leaving 14 bases between them. The CDR3 sequence is 14 residues long. The CDR3 DNA follows: TGTGCCAGCAGCCCATGGGGGCGAACCTATGGCTACACCTTC. This sequence encodes CASSPWGRTYGYTF.

The J gene is TRBJ2-7, the V gene TRBV5-4, with D tentatively TRBD1 (6 bases). This CDR3 spans 15 amino acids. The V and J ends lost 2 bases and 0 bases respectively, with 12 bases between them. Germline V gene sequence: CDR1 SGHNT, CDR2 YYREEE (reference sequence). The CDR3 region is CASSLRDRSSYEQYF. The DNA for the CDR3 is TGTGCCAGCAGCTTACGCGACAGGAGCTCCTACGAGCAGTACTTC.

This chain joins TRBV10-3 and TRBJ2-7, with 7 bases fitting TRBD1. Germline V lookup: CDR1 ENHRY, CDR2 SYGVKD. This CDR3 is built from 15 residues. V was pared by 7 bases and J by 2 bases, with 11 bases of the junction left unmatched. The CDR3 DNA follows: TGTGCCATCATGGGGAGCGGACAGGTCCCCTACGAGCAGTACTTC. As protein: CAIMGSGQVPYEQYF.

CDR3 nucleotide sequence: TGTGCCAGCAGTTCCGGGACAGGGCCCTACAATGAGCAGTTCTTC. It specifies CASSSGTGPYNEQFF. J is TRBJ2-1 and V is TRBV27; TRBD1 aligns across 9 bases. The CDR3 runs to 15 residues. V shed 4 bases, J shed 2 bases, and the junction held 3 bases outside the gene matches. Per the germline V gene, CDR1 is MNHEY and CDR2 is SMNVEV (reference sequence).

The sample holds a few counts of this clone. The V call is TRBV4-1, the J call TRBJ1-1; D gene unclear. The CDR3 contains 14 residues. CDR1 is MGHRA and CDR2 is YSYEKL in the germline V gene. Trimming left V 2 bases short and J 1 base short, with 8 bases between. The CDR3 DNA reads as TGCGCCAGCAGCCAACTGGGAGGGAACACTGAAGCTTTCTTT. Amino acids: CASSQLGGNTEAFF.

This clone was picked up a small number of times. The sample carries other DNA sequences with the same CDR3. The chain couples TRBV19 to TRBJ1-1; 9 positions agree with TRBD1. CDR1 and CDR2 from the germline V gene are LNHDA and SQIVND (reference sequence). This CDR3 region has 15 residues. Germline trimming cut 5 bases from V and 1 base from J; bases unmatched to any gene: 5. The DNA of the CDR3 is TGTGCCAGTAGTCCGCGGGACAGGGCGAACACTGAAGCTTTCTTT. Residues: CASSPRDRANTEAFF. The whole variable domain, filled in from reference TRBV19 and TRBJ1-1, reads DGGITQSPKYLFRKEGQNVTLSCEQNLNHDAMYWYRQDPGQGLRLIYYSQIVNDFQKGDIAEGYSVSREKKESFPLTVTSAQKNPTAFYLCASSPRDRANTEAFFGQGTRLTVV.

The CDR3 here is CASSPSWVEAQHF. CDR3 in DNA: TGTGCCAGCAGTCCATCCTGGGTGGAGGCCCAGCATTTT. The chain has TRBV27 and TRBJ1-5; D unclear. This CDR3 comprises 13 residues. Germline CDR1 MNHEY, CDR2 SMNVEV (reference sequence). Deletions cut 5 bases from V and 11 bases from J, with 16 bases between.

The gene calls are TRBV4-3 and TRBJ2-3; 9 bases fit TRBD2. V was clipped by 1 base and J by 7 bases; unmatched bases: 9. The V gene's germline CDR1 is LGHNA and CDR2 YSLEER. CDR3 size: 16 residues. The CDR3 sequence: CASSQGASGGKNTQYF. Here the CDR3 DNA reads TGCGCCAGCAGCCAAGGGGCCAGCGGGGGGAAAAATACGCAGTATTTT.

For the CDR3, the DNA is TGTGCCAGCAGCTTAGCGATCGGGACCAGGGGGCTGAACGAGCAGTACTTC. Residues: CASSLAIGTRGLNEQYF. This chain links TRBV7-6 with TRBJ2-7; 8 bases map to TRBD1. CDR1 is SGHVS and CDR2 is FNYEAQ in the germline V gene. CDR3 length: 17 amino acids. V dropped 0 bases and J dropped 5; count of bases not matched to a gene: 12.

The chain employs TRBV10-2 and TRBJ1-2; 7 bases agree with TRBD1. Unmatched junction bases numbered 7, after V lost 3 bases and J lost 6 bases. The CDR3 loop spans 14 amino acids. CDR1 is WSHSY and CDR2 is SAAADI in the germline V gene. The CDR3 sequence is CASSESTGWHGYTF. The DNA for the CDR3 is TGCGCCAGCAGTGAATCGACAGGGTGGCATGGCTACACCTTC.

This chain joins TRBV19 and TRBJ1-2; TRBD1 matches 9 bases. This CDR3 comprises 14 residues. Germline V lookup: CDR1 LNHDA, CDR2 SQIVND (reference sequence). Unmatched junction bases numbered 9, after V lost 11 bases and J lost 2 bases. In DNA, the CDR3 is TGTGCCCCCTTCAAGGGACAGGGAAACTATGGCTACACCTTC. This encodes CAPFKGQGNYGYTF.

This clone was observed a few times. The chain uses TRBV5-6 and TRBJ1-5; maybe TRBD1 (5 bases). This CDR3 is built from 15 residues. Trimming pared 4 bases from V and 7 bases from J, leaving 18 bases between. Germline assignment: CDR1 SGHDT and CDR2 YYEEEE. The DNA for the CDR3 is TGTGCCAGCAGCCCGGCGGGGGAATGGGGCCAGCCCCAGCATTTT. Translating it yields CASSPAGEWGQPQHF.